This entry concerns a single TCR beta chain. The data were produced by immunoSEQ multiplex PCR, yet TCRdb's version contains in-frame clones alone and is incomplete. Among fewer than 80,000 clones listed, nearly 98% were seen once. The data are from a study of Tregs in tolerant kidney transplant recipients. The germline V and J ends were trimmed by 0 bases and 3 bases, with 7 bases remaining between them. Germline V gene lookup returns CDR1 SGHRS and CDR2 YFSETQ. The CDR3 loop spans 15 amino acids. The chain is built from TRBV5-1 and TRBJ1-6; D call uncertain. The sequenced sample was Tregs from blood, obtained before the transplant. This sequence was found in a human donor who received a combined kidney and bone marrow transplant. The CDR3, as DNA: TGCGCCAGCAGCTTGGTGGGCTTCTATAATTCACCCCTCCACTTT. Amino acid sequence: CASSLVGFYNSPLHF.